This T cell receptor beta chain comes out of a study of T cell repertoires in ileal Crohn's disease. The germline V gene encodes CDR1 SGHAT and CDR2 FQDESV (reference sequence). The CDR3 consists of 14 residues. Between the trimmed V and J ends, which lost 2 bases and 3 bases, there was a span of 10 bases. General observations from the study: Clonality above 26.8% at surgery always came with endoscopic recurrence.

Concerning this clone: The target antigen is unknown.

Per sample, about 480 nanograms of biopsy DNA were TCRB immunosequenced. The data were produced by immunoSEQ multiplex PCR, yet TCRdb's version contains in-frame clones alone and is incomplete. Of approximately 7,000 clones listed, 70% are singletons. The chain uses TRBV11-1 and TRBJ1-2, with a possible D match to TRBD1 (5 bases). The sequencing sample was made of ileal tissue. The source is an adult with Crohn's disease. CDR3 in DNA: TGTGCCAGCAGCTTAACAGGCAGCTACTATGGCTACACCTTC. It specifies CASSLTGSYYGYTF.